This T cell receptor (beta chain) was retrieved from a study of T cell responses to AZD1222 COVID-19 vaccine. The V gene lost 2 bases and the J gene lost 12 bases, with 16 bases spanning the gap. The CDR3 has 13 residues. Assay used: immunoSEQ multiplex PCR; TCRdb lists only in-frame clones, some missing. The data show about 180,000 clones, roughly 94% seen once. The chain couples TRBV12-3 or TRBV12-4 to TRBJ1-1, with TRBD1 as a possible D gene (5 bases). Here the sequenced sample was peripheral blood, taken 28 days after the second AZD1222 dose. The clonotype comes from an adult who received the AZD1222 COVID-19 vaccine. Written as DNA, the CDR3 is TGTGCCAGCAGTTTACTGGGCGCAGGGACGACTTTCTTT. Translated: CASSLLGAGTTFF.